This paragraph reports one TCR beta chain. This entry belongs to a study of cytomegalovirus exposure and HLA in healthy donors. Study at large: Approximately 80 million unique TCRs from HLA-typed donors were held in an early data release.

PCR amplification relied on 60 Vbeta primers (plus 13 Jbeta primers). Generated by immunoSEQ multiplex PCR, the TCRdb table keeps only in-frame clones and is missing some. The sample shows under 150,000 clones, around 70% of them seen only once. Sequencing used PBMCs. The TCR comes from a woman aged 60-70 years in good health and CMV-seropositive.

The CDR3 nucleotides are TGCGCCAGCAGCTTGGAGGGGCAATACTCCTACGAGCAGTACTTC. As protein: CASSLEGQYSYEQYF. The chain uses TRBV5-1 and TRBJ2-7, with D maybe TRBD1 (5 bases). The CDR3 sequence is 15 residues long. The germline V gene has CDR1 SGHRS and CDR2 YFSETQ. Trimming shortened V by 0 bases and J by 0 bases, and 10 bases separated the two germline ends.